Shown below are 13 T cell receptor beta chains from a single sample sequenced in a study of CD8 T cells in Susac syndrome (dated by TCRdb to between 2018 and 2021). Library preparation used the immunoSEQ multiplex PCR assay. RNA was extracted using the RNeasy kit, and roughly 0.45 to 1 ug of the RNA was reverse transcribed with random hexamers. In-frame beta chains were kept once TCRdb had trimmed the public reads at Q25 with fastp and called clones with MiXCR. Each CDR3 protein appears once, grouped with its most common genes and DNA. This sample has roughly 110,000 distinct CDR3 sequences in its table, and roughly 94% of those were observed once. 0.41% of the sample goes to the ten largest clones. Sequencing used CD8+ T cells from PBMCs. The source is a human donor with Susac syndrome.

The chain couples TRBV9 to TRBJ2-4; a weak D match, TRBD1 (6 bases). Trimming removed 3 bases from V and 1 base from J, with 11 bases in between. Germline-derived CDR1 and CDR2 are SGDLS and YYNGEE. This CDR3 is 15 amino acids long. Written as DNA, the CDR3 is TGTGCCAGCAGCGCCGGGACAACTGCCAAAAACATTCAGTACTTC. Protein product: CASSAGTTAKNIQYF. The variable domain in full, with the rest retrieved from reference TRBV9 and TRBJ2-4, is DSGVTQTPKHLITATGQRVTLRCSPRSGDLSVYWYQQSLDQGLQFLIQYYNGEERAKGNILERFSAQQFPDLHSELNLSSLELGDSALYFCASSAGTTAKNIQYFGAGTRLSVL.

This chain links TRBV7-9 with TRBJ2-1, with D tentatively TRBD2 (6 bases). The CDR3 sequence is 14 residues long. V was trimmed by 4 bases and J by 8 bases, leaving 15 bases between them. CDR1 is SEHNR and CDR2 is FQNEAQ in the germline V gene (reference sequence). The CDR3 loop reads CASSYPGGSDEQFF. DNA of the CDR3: TGTGCCAGCAGCTACCCCGGGGGATCGGATGAGCAGTTCTTC.

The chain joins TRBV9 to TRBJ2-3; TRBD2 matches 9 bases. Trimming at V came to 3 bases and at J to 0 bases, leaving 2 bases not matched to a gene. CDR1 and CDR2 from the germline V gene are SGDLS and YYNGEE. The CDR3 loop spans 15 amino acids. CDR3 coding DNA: TGTGCCAGCAGCGCGGGACTAGCAAGCACAGATACGCAGTATTTT. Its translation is CASSAGLASTDTQYF. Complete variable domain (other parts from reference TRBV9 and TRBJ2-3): DSGVTQTPKHLITATGQRVTLRCSPRSGDLSVYWYQQSLDQGLQFLIQYYNGEERAKGNILERFSAQQFPDLHSELNLSSLELGDSALYFCASSAGLASTDTQYFGPGTRLTVL.

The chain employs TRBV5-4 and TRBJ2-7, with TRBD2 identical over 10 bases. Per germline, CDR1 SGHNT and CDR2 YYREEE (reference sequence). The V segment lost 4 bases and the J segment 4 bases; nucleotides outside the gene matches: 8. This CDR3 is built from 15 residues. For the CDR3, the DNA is TGTGCCAGCAGCGCCCCCCTAGCGGGGGTGTACGAGCAGTACTTC. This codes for CASSAPLAGVYEQYF.

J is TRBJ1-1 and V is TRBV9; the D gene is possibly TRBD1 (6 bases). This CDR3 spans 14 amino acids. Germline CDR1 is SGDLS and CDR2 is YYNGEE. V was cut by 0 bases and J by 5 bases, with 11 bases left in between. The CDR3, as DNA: TGTGCCAGCAGCGTAGAGGGGGTCTCGACTGAAGCTTTCTTT. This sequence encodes CASSVEGVSTEAFF.

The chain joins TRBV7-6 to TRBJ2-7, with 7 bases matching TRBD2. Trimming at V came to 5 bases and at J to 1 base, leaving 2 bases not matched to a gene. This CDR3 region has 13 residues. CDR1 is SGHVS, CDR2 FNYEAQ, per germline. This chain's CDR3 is CASSMRGSYEQYF. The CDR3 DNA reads TGTGCCAGCAGCATGCGGGGGTCCTACGAGCAGTACTTC.

CDR3 region: CASSYTSRNTQYF. The CDR3, as DNA: TGTGCCAGCAGTTACACGAGCAGAAATACGCAGTATTTT. The chain uses TRBV6-5 and TRBJ2-3; D is unclear. Between the trimmed V and J ends, which lost 2 bases and 7 bases, there was a span of 10 bases. Germline V gene data show CDR1 as MNHEY and CDR2 as SVGAGI. The CDR3 runs 13 residues.

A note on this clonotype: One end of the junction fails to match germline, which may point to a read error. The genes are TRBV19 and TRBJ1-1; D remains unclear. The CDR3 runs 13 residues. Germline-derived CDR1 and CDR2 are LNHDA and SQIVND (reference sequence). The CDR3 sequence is CASRDPWNSEAFF. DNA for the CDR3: TGTGCCAGTAGGGACCCCTGGAACAGTGAAGCTTTCTTT.

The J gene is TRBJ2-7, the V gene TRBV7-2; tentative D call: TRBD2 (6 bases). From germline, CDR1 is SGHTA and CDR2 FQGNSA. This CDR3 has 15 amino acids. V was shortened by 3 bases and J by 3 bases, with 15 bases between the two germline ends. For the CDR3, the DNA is TGTGCCAGCAGCTTGCGGCCCGGGACTCTCTACGAGCAGTACTTC. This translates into CASSLRPGTLYEQYF.

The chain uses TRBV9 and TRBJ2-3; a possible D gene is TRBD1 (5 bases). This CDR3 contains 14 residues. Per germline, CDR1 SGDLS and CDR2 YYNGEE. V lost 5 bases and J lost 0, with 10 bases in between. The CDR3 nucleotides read TGTGCCAGCAGAGGTGGGGCTAGCACAGATACGCAGTATTTT. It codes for CASRGGASTDTQYF. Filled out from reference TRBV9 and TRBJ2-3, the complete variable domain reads DSGVTQTPKHLITATGQRVTLRCSPRSGDLSVYWYQQSLDQGLQFLIQYYNGEERAKGNILERFSAQQFPDLHSELNLSSLELGDSALYFCASRGGASTDTQYFGPGTRLTVL.

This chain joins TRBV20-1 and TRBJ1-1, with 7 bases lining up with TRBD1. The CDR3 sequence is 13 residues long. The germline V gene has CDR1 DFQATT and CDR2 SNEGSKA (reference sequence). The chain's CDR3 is CATQQGMNTEAFF. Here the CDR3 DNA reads TGCGCGACCCAACAGGGGATGAACACTGAAGCTTTCTTT.

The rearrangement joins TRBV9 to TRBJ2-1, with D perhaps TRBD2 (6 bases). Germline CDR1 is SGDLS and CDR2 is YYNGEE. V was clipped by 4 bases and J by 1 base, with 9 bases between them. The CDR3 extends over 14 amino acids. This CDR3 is CASSNGGSYNEQFF. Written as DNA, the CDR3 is TGTGCCAGCAGCAACGGGGGTTCCTACAATGAGCAGTTCTTC.

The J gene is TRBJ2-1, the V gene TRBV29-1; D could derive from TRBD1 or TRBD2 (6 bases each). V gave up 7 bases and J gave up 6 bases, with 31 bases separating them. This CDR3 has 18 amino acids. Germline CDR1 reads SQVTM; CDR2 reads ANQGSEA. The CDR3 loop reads CSAKDWVTSRGPINEQFF. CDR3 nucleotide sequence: TGCAGCGCGAAAGATTGGGTAACTAGCCGGGGGCCGATCAATGAGCAGTTCTTC.